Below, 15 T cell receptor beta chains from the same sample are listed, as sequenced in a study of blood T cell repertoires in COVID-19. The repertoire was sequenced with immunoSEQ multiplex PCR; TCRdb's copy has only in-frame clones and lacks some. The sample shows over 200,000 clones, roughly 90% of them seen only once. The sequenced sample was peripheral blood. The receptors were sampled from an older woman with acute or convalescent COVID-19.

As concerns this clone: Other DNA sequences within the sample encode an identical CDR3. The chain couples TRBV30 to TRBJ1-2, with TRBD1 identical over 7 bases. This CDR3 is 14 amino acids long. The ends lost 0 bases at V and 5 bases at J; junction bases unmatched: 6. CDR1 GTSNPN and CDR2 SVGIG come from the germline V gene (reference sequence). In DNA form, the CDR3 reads TGTGCCTGGAGTGTAAGAAGGGGGCTTTATGGCTACACCTTC. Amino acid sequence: CAWSVRRGLYGYTF.

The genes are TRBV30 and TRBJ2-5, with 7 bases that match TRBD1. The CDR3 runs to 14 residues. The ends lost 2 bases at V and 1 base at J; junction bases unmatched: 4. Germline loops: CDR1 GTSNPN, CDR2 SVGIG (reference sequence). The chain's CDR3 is CAWSRGLGQETQYF. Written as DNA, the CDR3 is TGTGCCTGGAGTAGGGGGCTAGGCCAAGAGACCCAGTACTTC.

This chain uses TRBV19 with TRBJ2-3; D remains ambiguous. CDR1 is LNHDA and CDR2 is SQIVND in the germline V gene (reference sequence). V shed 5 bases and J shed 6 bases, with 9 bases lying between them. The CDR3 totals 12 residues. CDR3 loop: CASSFPSDTQYF. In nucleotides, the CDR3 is TGTGCCAGTAGTTTCCCTTCGGATACGCAGTATTTT.

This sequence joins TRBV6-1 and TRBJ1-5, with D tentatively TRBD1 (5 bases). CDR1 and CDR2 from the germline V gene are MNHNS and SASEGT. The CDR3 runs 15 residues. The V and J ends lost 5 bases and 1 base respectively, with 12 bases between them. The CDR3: CASSQTDISNQPQHF. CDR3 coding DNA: TGTGCCAGCAGTCAGACAGATATAAGCAATCAGCCCCAGCATTTT.

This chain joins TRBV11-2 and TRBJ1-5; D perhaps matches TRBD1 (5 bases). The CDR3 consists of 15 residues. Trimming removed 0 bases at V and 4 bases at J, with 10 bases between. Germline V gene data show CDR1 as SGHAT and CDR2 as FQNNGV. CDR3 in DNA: TGTGCCAGCAGCTTAGACCCAGGGTTAAATCAGCCCCAGCATTTT. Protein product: CASSLDPGLNQPQHF.

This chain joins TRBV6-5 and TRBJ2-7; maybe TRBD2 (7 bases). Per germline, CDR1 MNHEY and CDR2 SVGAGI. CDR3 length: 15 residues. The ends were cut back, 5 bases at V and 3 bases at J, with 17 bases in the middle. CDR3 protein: CASSRGRGIDYEQYF. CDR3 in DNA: TGTGCCAGCAGTCGGGGGCGGGGGATTGACTACGAGCAGTACTTC.

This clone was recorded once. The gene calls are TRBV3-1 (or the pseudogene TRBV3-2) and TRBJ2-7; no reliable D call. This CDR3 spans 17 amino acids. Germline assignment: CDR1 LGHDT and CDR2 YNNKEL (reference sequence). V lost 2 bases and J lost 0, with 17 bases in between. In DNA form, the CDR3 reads TGTGCCAGCAGCCAACGCGTCCGAGGTATGAGCTCCTACGAGCAGTACTTC. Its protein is CASSQRVRGMSSYEQYF.

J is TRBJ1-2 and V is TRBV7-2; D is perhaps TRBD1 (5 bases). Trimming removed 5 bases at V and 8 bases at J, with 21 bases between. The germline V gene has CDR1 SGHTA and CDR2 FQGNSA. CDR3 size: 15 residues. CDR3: CASSRATAASIGYTF. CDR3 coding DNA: TGTGCCAGCAGCCGTGCGACAGCCGCCTCGATCGGCTACACCTTC.

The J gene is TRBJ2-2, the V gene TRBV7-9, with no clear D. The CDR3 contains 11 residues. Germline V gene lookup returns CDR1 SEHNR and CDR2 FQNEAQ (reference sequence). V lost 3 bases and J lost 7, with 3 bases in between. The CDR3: CASSFIGELFF. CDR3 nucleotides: TGTGCCAGCAGCTTTATCGGGGAGCTGTTTTTT.

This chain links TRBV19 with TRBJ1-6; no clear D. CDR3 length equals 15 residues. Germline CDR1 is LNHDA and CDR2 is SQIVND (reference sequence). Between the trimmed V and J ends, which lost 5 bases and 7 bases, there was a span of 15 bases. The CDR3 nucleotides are TGTGCCAGTAGTCTCAGTCCGGGGTCAAATTCACCCCTCCACTTT. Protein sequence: CASSLSPGSNSPLHF.

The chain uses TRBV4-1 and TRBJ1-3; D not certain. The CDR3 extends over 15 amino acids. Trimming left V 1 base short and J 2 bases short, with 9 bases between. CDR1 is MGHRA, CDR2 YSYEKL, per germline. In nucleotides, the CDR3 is TGCGCCAGCAGCCAAGTAGTAACAGCTGGAAACACCATATATTTT. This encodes CASSQVVTAGNTIYF.

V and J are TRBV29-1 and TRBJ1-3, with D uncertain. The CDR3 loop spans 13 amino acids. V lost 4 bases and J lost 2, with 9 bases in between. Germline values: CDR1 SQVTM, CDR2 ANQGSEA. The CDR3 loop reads CSVAMQTGNTIYF. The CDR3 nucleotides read TGCAGCGTTGCGATGCAGACTGGAAACACCATATATTTT.

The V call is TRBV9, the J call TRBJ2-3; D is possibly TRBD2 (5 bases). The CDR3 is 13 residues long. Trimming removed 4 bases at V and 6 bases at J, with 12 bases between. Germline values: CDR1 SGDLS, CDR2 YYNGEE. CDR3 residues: CASSLGPGDTQYF. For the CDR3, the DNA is TGTGCCAGCAGCCTGGGCCCGGGGGATACGCAGTATTTT. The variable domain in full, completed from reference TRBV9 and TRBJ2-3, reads DSGVTQTPKHLITATGQRVTLRCSPRSGDLSVYWYQQSLDQGLQFLIQYYNGEERAKGNILERFSAQQFPDLHSELNLSSLELGDSALYFCASSLGPGDTQYFGPGTRLTVL.

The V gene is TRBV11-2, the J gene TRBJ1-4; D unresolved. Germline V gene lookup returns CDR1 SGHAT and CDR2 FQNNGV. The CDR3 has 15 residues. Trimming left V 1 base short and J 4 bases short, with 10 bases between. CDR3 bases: TGTGCCAGCAGCTTAGTGCTGGGCCTTAATGAAAAACTGTTTTTT. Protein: CASSLVLGLNEKLFF. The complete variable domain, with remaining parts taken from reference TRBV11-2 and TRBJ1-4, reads EAGVAQSPRYKIIEKRQSVAFWCNPISGHATLYWYQQILGQGPKLLIQFQNNGVVDDSQLPKDRFSAERLKGVDSTLKIQPAKLEDSAVYLCASSLVLGLNEKLFFGSGTQLSVL.

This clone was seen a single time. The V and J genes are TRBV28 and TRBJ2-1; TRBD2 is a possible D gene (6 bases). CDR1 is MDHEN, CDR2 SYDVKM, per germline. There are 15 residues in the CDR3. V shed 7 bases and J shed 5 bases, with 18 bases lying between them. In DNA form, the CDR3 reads TGTGCCAGCATCCTAGCGCTACTTCCTCACAATGAGCAGTTCTTC. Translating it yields CASILALLPHNEQFF.